One sample yielded the 18 T cell receptor beta chains listed below, sequenced in a study of blood T cells in healthy people across ages. For the second PCR, which ran for about 7 to 11 cycles, a sample-barcoded 5' primer and a J-beta primer mix were used. TCRdb reprocessed the 5' RACE reads via MiXCR and lists one record per CDR3 protein. Of 1.5 million to 2 million distinct CDR3 sequences listed, 34% were seen once; the top ten hold approximately 11%. The sample consisted of blood. These receptors all stem from a woman aged 25 to 39 in good health.

The chain recombines TRBV28 with TRBJ1-5; D ambiguous. The CDR3 runs to 14 residues. Deletions cut 2 bases from V and 3 bases from J, with 8 bases between. Germline V CDR1 and CDR2: MDHEN, SYDVKM. The CDR3 DNA is TGTGCCAGCAGTTTAGGTATGGTCAATCAGCCCCAGCATTTT. Translated, it gives CASSLGMVNQPQHF.

Of note for this clonotype: A junction boundary mismatches the germline segment, possibly from a read error. The V and J genes are TRBV9 and TRBJ2-3; no definite D call. Germline CDR1 SGDLS, CDR2 YYNGEE. The CDR3 totals 14 residues. CDR3 in DNA: TGTGCCGGCAGCGTGCGCGGTACCACAGATACGCAGTATTTT. Its protein is CAGSVRGTTDTQYF.

This clonotype has just a few counts. The V gene is TRBV20-1, the J gene TRBJ1-1, with D possibly matching TRBD1 (6 bases). CDR1 and CDR2 (germline): DFQATT, SNEGSKA (reference sequence). The CDR3 sequence is 15 residues long. V was cut by 5 bases and J by 1 base, with 17 bases left in between. The CDR3 sequence is CSALQWQGTNTEAFF. In nucleotides, the CDR3 is TGCAGTGCTCTTCAGTGGCAGGGGACGAACACTGAAGCTTTCTTT.

J is TRBJ2-5 and V is TRBV7-2, with 12 bases lining up with TRBD2. CDR1 and CDR2 (germline): SGHTA, FQGNSA. J gave up 7 bases and V 5 bases, and 5 bases lay outside the gene matches. This CDR3 spans 14 amino acids. CDR3 residues: CASSPQTSGGTQYF. In nucleotides, the CDR3 is TGTGCCAGCAGCCCACAGACTAGCGGGGGGACCCAGTACTTC.

This chain connects TRBV5-1 to TRBJ2-3, with TRBD1 as a possible D gene (5 bases). Germline V gives CDR1 SGHRS, CDR2 YFSETQ. Between the trimmed V and J ends, which lost 4 bases and 4 bases, there was a span of 10 bases. The CDR3 spans 13 residues. CDR3 nucleotide sequence: TGCGCCAGCAGCATTGGACAATCAGATACGCAGTATTTT. It specifies CASSIGQSDTQYF.

J is TRBJ1-5 and V is TRBV20-1; 7 nucleotides match TRBD1. With 6 bases clipped from V and 4 bases from J, the junction kept 12 bases outside the gene matches. The CDR3 is 15 residues long. Germline lookup yields CDR1 DFQATT and CDR2 SNEGSKA (reference sequence). CDR3 DNA sequence: TGCAGTGCGGATTCAGGGGGAAAAGGGAATCAGCCCCAGCATTTT. It encodes CSADSGGKGNQPQHF.

This chain joins TRBV29-1 and TRBJ2-2, with D perhaps given as TRBD1 or TRBD2 (5 bases each). V dropped 6 bases and J dropped 6 bases, with 20 bases sitting between them. Germline loops: CDR1 SQVTM, CDR2 ANQGSEA. The CDR3 runs 15 residues. The CDR3 loop reads CSVVGQGDGAGELFF. CDR3 DNA sequence: TGCAGCGTCGTCGGCCAAGGGGACGGTGCCGGGGAGCTGTTTTTT.

The chain carries TRBV24-1 and TRBJ2-1; TRBD1 matches at 7 bases. Germline assignment: CDR1 KGHDR and CDR2 SFDVKD. The CDR3 runs to 17 residues. With V trimmed by 0 bases and J by 8 bases, 12 bases remained unmatched. The CDR3, as DNA: TGTGCCACCAGTGATTTGAACGGGGTCAGACAGGGCGATGAGCAGTTCTTC. As protein: CATSDLNGVRQGDEQFF.

On this clonotype: One end of the junction fails to match germline, which may point to a read error. The rearrangement joins TRBV6-1 to TRBJ2-7, with D unclear. This CDR3 is built from 14 residues. Germline V gene data show CDR1 as MNHNS and CDR2 as SASEGT. In DNA, the CDR3 is TGTGCCAGCAGTCTTGTCAGTACCTCCCACGAGCAGTACTTC. This codes for CASSLVSTSHEQYF.

This chain's CDR3 is CASSFDRGRRTEAFF. CDR3 nucleotide sequence: TGTGCCAGCAGCTTCGACAGGGGGCGCCGCACTGAAGCTTTCTTT. The chain uses TRBV7-9 and TRBJ1-1; 10 bases align to TRBD1. The CDR3 is 15 residues long. The germline V gene encodes CDR1 SEHNR and CDR2 FQNEAQ (reference sequence). V shed 3 bases and J 4 bases; nucleotides not matched to a gene: 5. The whole variable domain, filled in from reference TRBV7-9 and TRBJ1-1, reads DTGVSQNPRHKITKRGQNVTFRCDPISEHNRLYWYRQTLGQGPEFLTYFQNEAQLEKSRLLSDRFSAERPKGSFSTLEIQRTEQGDSAMYLCASSFDRGRRTEAFFGQGTRLTVV.

The chain couples TRBV20-1 to TRBJ2-5, with D maybe TRBD2 (7 bases). The J call may be wrong; the DNA end is better matched by TRBJ2-7. The length of the CDR3 is 13 residues. Germline V lookup: CDR1 DFQATT, CDR2 SNEGSKA (reference sequence). The CDR3 spells CSATGGSHYEQYF. The CDR3 DNA follows: TGCAGTGCAACGGGGGGCAGTCACTACGAGCAGTACTTC.

Ten or more counts support this clonotype. The gene calls are TRBV10-3 and TRBJ2-3; the match to TRBD2 covers 12 bases. Germline V gene sequence: CDR1 ENHRY, CDR2 SYGVKD. After removal of 7 bases from V and 3 bases from J, the junction contained 5 bases not matched to a gene. This CDR3 region has 15 residues. CDR3 protein: CAIKSSGGATDTQYF. The CDR3 nucleotides are TGTGCCATCAAATCTAGCGGGGGGGCGACAGATACGCAGTATTTT.

The CDR3 is CASSTNLGVGEQFF. The CDR3 DNA is TGTGCCAGTAGTACTAACCTCGGGGTTGGTGAGCAGTTCTTC. The gene calls are TRBV19 and TRBJ2-1; TRBD2 might be the D (5 bases). CDR1 and CDR2 from the germline V gene are LNHDA and SQIVND (reference sequence). This CDR3 spans 14 amino acids. V lost 4 bases and J lost 9, with 16 bases in between.

This clonotype came up many times. The chain joins TRBV7-2 to TRBJ2-3; tentative D call: TRBD2 (6 bases). CDR1 is SGHTA, CDR2 FQGNSA, per germline. Trimming left V 1 base short and J 0 bases short, with 11 bases between. CDR3 length: 16 amino acids. CDR3 in amino acids: CASSLEWGVSTDTQYF. The CDR3 nucleotides are TGTGCCAGCAGCTTAGAATGGGGGGTTAGCACAGATACGCAGTATTTT.

Comment on this clonotype: This may come from a read error, since a much larger clone is one base off. V usage is TRBV2 and J usage is TRBJ1-5, with 7 bases aligning to TRBD1. V shed 5 bases and J 10 bases; nucleotides not matched to a gene: 14. There are 15 residues in the CDR3. Germline CDR1 SNHLY, CDR2 FYNNEI. The CDR3 loop is CASSPRQGVGHPQHF. The CDR3 DNA reads as TGTGCCAGCAGTCCTCGACAGGGTGTGGGCCACCCCCAGCATTTT. The complete variable domain, with remaining parts taken from reference TRBV2 and TRBJ1-5, reads EPEVTQTPSHQVTQMGQEVILRCVPISNHLYFYWYRQILGQKVEFLVSFYNNEISEKSEIFDDQFSVERPDGSNFTLKIRSTKLEDSAMYFCASSPRQGVGHPQHFGDGTRLSIL.

A few counts support this clonotype. The V gene is TRBV6-1, the J gene TRBJ1-2, with 9 bases fitting TRBD1. The ends lost 7 bases at V and 5 bases at J; junction bases unmatched: 11. The length of the CDR3 is 15 residues. CDR1 is MNHNS, CDR2 SASEGT, per germline. The CDR3 loop reads CASKLTGTGFYGYTF. In DNA, the CDR3 is TGTGCCAGCAAGCTTACCGGGACAGGGTTTTATGGCTACACCTTC.

V usage is TRBV4-1 and J usage is TRBJ2-5; a weak D match, TRBD1 (5 bases). V lost 0 bases and J 2 bases, leaving 10 bases between the germline ends. Germline CDR1 reads MGHRA; CDR2 reads YSYEKL. The CDR3 covers 15 residues. As DNA, the CDR3 is TGCGCCAGCAGCCAAGAGTCCAGGGCTCAAGAGACCCAGTACTTC. This codes for CASSQESRAQETQYF.

The chain employs TRBV11-2 and TRBJ2-5, with 9 bases matching TRBD2. CDR1 and CDR2 (germline): SGHAT, FQNNGV. The V and J ends lost 7 bases and 5 bases, in that order; junction bases with no gene match: 11. CDR3 length: 15 residues. As DNA, the CDR3 is TGTGCCAGCACCCTGGGCGCGGGGGGGTTGGAGACCCAGTACTTC. Its protein product is CASTLGAGGLETQYF.